One and the same sample provided the 27 T cell receptor beta chains below, sequenced in a study of shared clonotypes between healthy human individuals. Data came from immunoSEQ multiplex PCR; TCRdb stores just in-frame clones and leaves some out. Among some 2,000,000 clones listed, approximately 96% were seen once. The sequenced material came from naive CD4+ T cells sorted from blood. Subset of the sample: CD45RA+ positively selected. These receptors were taken from a man between 18 and 35 years old in good health.

The chain has TRBV7-9 and TRBJ1-1, with no clear D. The CDR3 sequence is 12 residues long. The germline V gene encodes CDR1 SEHNR and CDR2 FQNEAQ (reference sequence). V was pared by 4 bases and J by 4 bases, with 7 bases between. The CDR3 nucleotides are TGTGCCAGCAGCTCTGAGAGCACTGAAGCTTTCTTT. It specifies CASSSESTEAFF.

The chain combines TRBV5-4 with TRBJ1-4, with D unclear. Germline values: CDR1 SGHNT, CDR2 YYREEE (reference sequence). V lost 1 base and J lost 6, with 4 bases in between. The CDR3 has 12 amino acids. The CDR3 reads CASSLRDEKLFF. CDR3 bases: TGTGCCAGCAGCTTGCGGGATGAAAAACTGTTTTTT.

This clone showed up just once. Relative to the germline gene, one junction end is altered; a read error may explain this. The V gene is TRBV7-6, the J gene TRBJ2-7; 8 nucleotides align to TRBD1. The CDR3 sequence is 15 residues long. Germline CDR1 SGHVS, CDR2 FNYEAQ. The CDR3 sequence is CASSASRGLSHEQYF. The CDR3 DNA sequence: TGTGCCAGCAGCGCGTCCAGGGGGCTCTCCCACGAGCAGTACTTC.

V and J are TRBV11-2 and TRBJ1-2; D ambiguous. This CDR3 has 17 amino acids. CDR1 SGHAT and CDR2 FQNNGV come from the germline V gene. V gave up 1 base and J gave up 2 bases, with 17 bases separating them. The CDR3 coding sequence is TGTGCCAGCAGCTTAGCCTCGTTCAGACTTACAAACTATGGCTACACCTTC. It encodes CASSLASFRLTNYGYTF. Looking up the rest from reference TRBV11-2 and TRBJ1-2 gives the full variable domain: EAGVAQSPRYKIIEKRQSVAFWCNPISGHATLYWYQQILGQGPKLLIQFQNNGVVDDSQLPKDRFSAERLKGVDSTLKIQPAKLEDSAVYLCASSLASFRLTNYGYTFGSGTRLTVV.

V gene TRBV6-6 combines with J gene TRBJ2-5, with D perhaps assigned TRBD1 or TRBD2 (5 bases each). The ends were cut back, 4 bases at V and 5 bases at J, with 14 bases in the middle. CDR3 size: 14 residues. Germline assignment: CDR1 MNHNY and CDR2 SVGAGI (reference sequence). The CDR3 region has the DNA TGTGCCAGCAGTTGGGGAGAGGGGAAGGAGACCCAGTACTTC. It specifies CASSWGEGKETQYF.

The J gene is TRBJ2-2, the V gene TRBV18; 8 positions match TRBD2. This CDR3 region has 16 residues. V lost 0 bases, J lost 6 bases, and 6 bases stayed unmatched. The germline CDR1 and CDR2 sequences are KGHSH and LQKENI. CDR3 region: CASSPPQREGPGELFF. The CDR3 DNA is TGTGCCAGCTCACCACCTCAACGGGAGGGTCCCGGGGAGCTGTTTTTT.

For the CDR3, the DNA is TGTGCCACCAGGCCAGCGGGGGGCACAGATACGCAGTATTTT. It codes for CATRPAGGTDTQYF. The chain is built from TRBV6-5 and TRBJ2-3, with 8 nucleotides matching TRBD2. V shed 10 bases and J 1 base; nucleotides not matched to a gene: 7. This CDR3 spans 14 amino acids. Per germline, CDR1 MNHEY and CDR2 SVGAGI.

The gene calls are TRBV6-5 and TRBJ1-1; weak D call: TRBD1 (6 bases). Germline V CDR1 and CDR2: MNHEY, SVGAGI. V was shortened by 2 bases and J by 11 bases, with 15 bases between the two germline ends. The CDR3 is 13 residues long. The CDR3 DNA follows: TGTGCCAGCAGTTACAACCGGGAAACAGGGGCTTTCTTT. Its translation is CASSYNRETGAFF.

The chain couples TRBV7-6 to TRBJ2-2; D gene unclear. The CDR3 covers 14 residues. Germline V gives CDR1 SGHVS, CDR2 FNYEAQ. The V and J ends lost 5 bases and 6 bases respectively, with 13 bases between them. CDR3 in amino acids: CASSVLPSSGELFF. CDR3 nucleotides: TGTGCCAGCAGCGTTCTCCCATCGTCCGGGGAGCTGTTTTTT.

The V and J genes are TRBV6-1 and TRBJ2-6; no firm D call. The CDR3 loop spans 14 amino acids. Trimming stripped 5 bases from V and 2 bases from J, with 7 bases between. Germline V lookup: CDR1 MNHNS, CDR2 SASEGT. The CDR3 DNA sequence: TGTGCCAGCAGTCTCCCCCCTGGGGCCAACGTCCTGACTTTC. Translating it yields CASSLPPGANVLTF.

The chain carries TRBV28 and TRBJ2-7; 13 nucleotides align to TRBD2. The CDR3 is made up of 17 amino acids. From germline, CDR1 is MDHEN and CDR2 SYDVKM. The junction had 8 bases not matched to a gene; V was cut back by 6 bases and J by 0 bases. The CDR3 DNA follows: TGTGCCAGCAGGGGGGAGGGACTAGCGGGGCGCTCCTACGAGCAGTACTTC. Translation: CASRGEGLAGRSYEQYF. The full variable domain, rest sourced from reference TRBV28 and TRBJ2-7, is DVKVTQSSRYLVKRTGEKVFLECVQDMDHENMFWYRQDPGLGLRLIYFSYDVKMKEKGDIPEGYSVSREKKERFSLILESASTNQTSMYLCASRGEGLAGRSYEQYFGPGTRLTVT.

The genes are TRBV6-5 and TRBJ1-1, with TRBD1 matching 9 bases. This CDR3 contains 13 residues. The junction had 6 bases not matched to a gene; V was cut back by 6 bases and J by 7 bases. In germline, CDR1 is MNHEY, CDR2 SVGAGI. The DNA for the CDR3 is TGTGCCAGCAGCCTACAGGGGGCTAGTGAAGCTTTCTTT. This sequence encodes CASSLQGASEAFF.

This clone came up once. This rearrangement joins TRBV30 to TRBJ2-6, with a tentative D call TRBD1 (5 bases). Per the germline V gene, CDR1 is GTSNPN and CDR2 is SVGIG (reference sequence). V was trimmed by 0 bases and J by 0 bases, leaving 9 bases between them. CDR3 length: 16 amino acids. CDR3 coding DNA: TGTGCCTGGAGTGTAGGGGCCAGCTCTGGGGCCAACGTCCTGACTTTC. This encodes CAWSVGASSGANVLTF.

The V gene is TRBV18, the J gene TRBJ2-2; possible D gene TRBD2, 6 bases. Germline V gene sequence: CDR1 KGHSH, CDR2 LQKENI. The CDR3 is made up of 15 amino acids. Trimming removed 5 bases from V and 1 base from J, with 11 bases in between. The CDR3 loop is CASSKAGMNTGELFF. CDR3 nucleotide sequence: TGTGCCAGCTCAAAGGCGGGGATGAACACCGGGGAGCTGTTTTTT.

The chain joins TRBV7-2 to TRBJ2-1, with a possible D match to TRBD2 (6 bases). V was pared by 4 bases and J by 9 bases, with 13 bases between. Germline CDR1 and CDR2: SGHTA and FQGNSA. The CDR3 runs 13 residues. CDR3 bases: TGTGCCAGCAGCTCCCTTCTAGCGAGTGAGCAGTTCTTC. Translation gives CASSSLLASEQFF.

The V call is TRBV19, the J call TRBJ1-2; a weak D match, TRBD1 (6 bases). The CDR3 is made up of 15 amino acids. V was trimmed by 9 bases and J by 4 bases, leaving 21 bases between them. Looked up from germline, CDR1 is LNHDA and CDR2 is SQIVND (reference sequence). CDR3 in amino acids: CASGASAGVGYGYTF. Here the CDR3 DNA reads TGTGCCAGCGGTGCCTCCGCAGGGGTCGGCTATGGCTACACCTTC.

The gene calls are TRBV10-3 and TRBJ2-1; maybe TRBD1 (8 bases). CDR3 length equals 15 residues. V shed 3 bases and J shed 10 bases, with 19 bases lying between them. Germline CDR1 reads ENHRY; CDR2 reads SYGVKD. CDR3 sequence: CAISDGQGAGEEQFF. The CDR3 nucleotides are TGTGCCATCAGTGATGGGCAGGGGGCGGGAGAAGAGCAGTTCTTC.

This chain joins TRBV5-1 and TRBJ2-5; 10 bases match TRBD2. The CDR3 loop spans 15 amino acids. Germline loops: CDR1 SGHRS, CDR2 YFSETQ. Unmatched junction bases numbered 8, after V lost 4 bases and J lost 5 bases. CDR3 in DNA: TGCGCCAGCAGCGCTAGCGGGGGTAAGGAGGAGACCCAGTACTTC. Translating gives CASSASGGKEETQYF.

The chain joins TRBV19 to TRBJ1-6; D gene ambiguous. Trimming left V 3 bases short and J 8 bases short, with 11 bases between. The CDR3 is 14 residues long. The germline gives CDR1 LNHDA, CDR2 SQIVND (reference sequence). CDR3 region: CASSMEDGDSPLHF. In nucleotides, the CDR3 is TGTGCCAGTAGTATGGAGGATGGGGATTCACCCCTCCACTTT.

The count of this clone is one. The chain is built from TRBV29-1 and TRBJ2-1, with 7 bases that match TRBD2. The CDR3 runs to 15 residues. Germline CDR1 is SQVTM and CDR2 is ANQGSEA. With V trimmed by 5 bases and J by 7 bases, 14 bases remained unmatched. Written as DNA, the CDR3 is TGCAGCGTTCCCCGGGTCGGGGGGTCGGTGAATGAGCAGTTCTTC. Translation gives CSVPRVGGSVNEQFF.

This clone appeared once. This chain's CDR3 is CASSFAGESTDTQYF. The DNA of the CDR3 is TGCGCCAGCAGCTTCGCGGGAGAGAGTACAGATACGCAGTATTTT. The chain recombines TRBV5-1 with TRBJ2-3; 7 bases map to TRBD2. J gave up 3 bases and V 2 bases, and 6 bases lay outside the gene matches. The CDR3 contains 15 residues. CDR1 and CDR2 from the germline V gene are SGHRS and YFSETQ.

The CDR3 DNA sequence: TGTGCCAGCAGCTCCCCAACGGAGGGCACCGGGGAGCTGTTTTTT. This encodes CASSSPTEGTGELFF. The chain is built from TRBV7-2 and TRBJ2-2; weak D call: TRBD2 (6 bases). The V gene's germline CDR1 is SGHTA and CDR2 FQGNSA. The CDR3 runs 15 residues. Trimming cost V 4 bases and J 4 bases, with 13 bases left between them.

The chain is built from TRBV14 and TRBJ1-1; 9 positions match TRBD1. CDR3 length: 17 residues. Germline CDR1 reads SGHDN; CDR2 reads FVKESK. Losses at the gene ends were 2 bases for V and 5 bases for J; bases not matched to a gene: 12. The CDR3 region is CASSQPHLDRGRTEAFF. CDR3 in DNA: TGTGCCAGCAGCCAACCCCACCTGGACAGGGGAAGGACTGAAGCTTTCTTT.

V usage is TRBV4-1 and J usage is TRBJ1-3; 11 bases map to TRBD1. V was clipped by 6 bases and J by 6 bases; unmatched bases: 19. CDR3 length equals 19 residues. Germline V gene data show CDR1 as MGHRA and CDR2 as YSYEKL. The CDR3 reads CASRRTPGQGGIIENTIYF. As DNA, the CDR3 is TGCGCCAGCAGACGTACTCCGGGACAGGGGGGTATTATTGAAAACACCATATATTTT.

The chain recombines TRBV10-3 with TRBJ1-2; 7 bases are shared with TRBD1. The CDR3 spans 14 residues. V shed 4 bases and J 1 base; nucleotides not matched to a gene: 3. CDR1 and CDR2 from the germline V gene are ENHRY and SYGVKD. The CDR3 region has the DNA TGTGCCATCAGTGGGGGACAGCATAACTATGGCTACACCTTC. This sequence encodes CAISGGQHNYGYTF.

The chain couples TRBV27 to TRBJ1-2; 7 positions agree with TRBD1. The junction had 1 base not matched to a gene; V was cut back by 6 bases and J by 3 bases. The germline V gene has CDR1 MNHEY and CDR2 SMNVEV (reference sequence). The CDR3 has 12 amino acids. CDR3 loop: CASRGGHYGYTF. The DNA of the CDR3 is TGTGCCAGCAGAGGGGGCCACTATGGCTACACCTTC.

This chain links TRBV6-4 with TRBJ2-3, with a tentative D call TRBD2 (7 bases). The CDR3 runs 13 residues. V gave up 2 bases and J gave up 7 bases, with 10 bases separating them. The germline V gene encodes CDR1 MRHNA and CDR2 SNTAGT. DNA for the CDR3: TGTGCCAGCAGTGACGAGGGGGGGAATACGCAGTATTTT. This sequence encodes CASSDEGGNTQYF.